This T cell receptor beta chain was observed in a study of radiotherapy plus CTLA-4 blockade in lung cancer. Study-wide findings and caveats: Response was reportedly best predicted by early blood T cell clone dynamics, with interferon-beta. Radiotherapy was combined with ipilimumab, and tumor-derived TCR clones then expanded in blood.

Method: immunoSEQ multiplex PCR; TCRdb's copy keeps in-frame clones and lacks some. The data show 90,000 to 100,000 clones, roughly 74% seen once. Focal radiation plus CTLA-4 blockade with ipilimumab was given to patients with chemo-refractory metastatic non-small-cell lung cancer. The germline V gene encodes CDR1 MNHEY and CDR2 SVGAGI. The CDR3 runs to 13 residues. V was clipped by 8 bases and J by 4 bases, with 12 bases between them. Of note for this clone: Its antigen is currently unknown.

Sequencing used peripheral blood, obtained from a patient treated with radiotherapy plus ipilimumab. The TCR was taken from a human donor with non-small cell lung cancer who had a partial response to radiotherapy plus ipilimumab. Some clones in this sample may be carry-over from other donors' samples. This rearrangement joins TRBV6-5 to TRBJ1-3; unclear D gene. The CDR3 DNA sequence: TGTGCCAGCCGACCCTTCGGGGGAAACACCATATATTTT. Its protein product is CASRPFGGNTIYF.